The TCR beta chain described here comes from a study of shared clonotypes between healthy human individuals. Study-wide results and limits: Non-shared clonotypes displayed generation probabilities falling below those of clonotypes present in all four donors. Sharing of clonotypes among donors was expected to vary with sequencing depth.

Across several immunoSEQ plates, the genomic DNA of each subset was split evenly. Only in-frame clones appear in the TCRdb table, and some are missing; sequencing was by immunoSEQ multiplex PCR. The table shows 650,000 to 800,000 clones, with 90% to 95% occurring only once. About this clone itself: The antigen is undetermined.

The CDR3 loop spans 19 amino acids. J gave up 2 bases and V 1 base, and 16 bases lay outside the gene matches. In germline, CDR1 is SEHNR, CDR2 FQNEAQ (reference sequence). Positively selected for CCR7, the CD45RO-negative cells used as naive CD8 cells excluded terminally differentiated effector memory CD45RA+ cells. This sequence was found in a man aged 25-45 years in good health. Sequencing was done on a sample of naive CD8+ T cells sorted from blood. V and J are TRBV7-9 and TRBJ1-2; 7 positions match TRBD1. CDR3 coding DNA: TGTGCCAGCAGCTTAGAATTAGCCACACGGGTACAGGGGAACTATGGCTACACCTTC. Protein: CASSLELATRVQGNYGYTF.